The clone carrying this T cell receptor beta chain was counted a single time. The antigen remains undetermined. The sample belongs to a study of cytomegalovirus exposure and HLA in healthy donors. Study-wide context: The same platform was used for the 120 validation repertoires and the roughly 680 first-cohort repertoires, a later analysis reported. Study-level findings and limits: According to the study, around 180 TCR beta chains were cytomegalovirus-associated. The dataset shows that most TCR sequences were rare, while some public TCRs occurred in many donors.

Separate from the roughly 720-subject first cohort was the approximately 130-subject validation cohort, to which the donors belonged. The V gene end was trimmed by 6 bases and the J gene end by 7 bases; junction bases not matched to a gene: 9. The length of the CDR3 is 14 residues. CDR1 and CDR2 (germline): SQVTM, ANQGSEA. Libraries were prepared by immunoSEQ multiplex PCR; TCRdb keeps only in-frame clonotypes and omits some of them. The data show about 89,000 clones, with roughly 83% seen just once and around 10% held by the top ten. The TCR comes from a woman in her late teens or twenties in good health and CMV-seropositive. This chain uses TRBV29-1 with TRBJ1-5, with 10 bases fitting TRBD1. The sequencing input was PBMCs. The CDR3 spells CSVAPGQGRQPQHF. The CDR3 coding sequence is TGCAGCGTCGCGCCGGGACAGGGGAGGCAGCCCCAGCATTTT.